This TCR beta chain was documented in a study of T-cell reconstitution after alpha-beta-depleted transplantation in children (TCRdb year 2016). Study-wide context: The study quantitatively tracked T-cell immune reconstitution after TCRalphabeta/CD19-depleted allogeneic hematopoietic cell transplantation in children using TCR repertoire profiling.

As concerns this clonotype: The antigen it recognizes is unknown. Qualities for individual bases were not recorded, and no much larger clone is one base off.

The receptor library was made with PCR. Reads for this sample came from an Illumina HiSeq 2500. Molecular barcoding was employed in the preparation of TCR libraries, with unique molecular identifiers being used to normalize TCRbeta repertoire quantification. TCRdb passed the public sequencing reads through fastp at Q25 and MiXCR, retaining productive beta sequences. All rows with the same CDR3 protein become a single entry with the most common DNA and genes. The sample table records about 77,000 distinct CDR3 sequences; around 18% of these occur just once. Together, the top ten hold about 47% of the sample. Study-wide findings and limitations: Hyperexpanded clone frequencies declined over subsequent months; after one year, T-cell counts and TCRbeta diversity were mostly attributed to newly produced T cells. In some patients, high TCRbeta diversity at day 60 was attributed to recipient T cells and intrathymic progenitors that had survived conditioning. The apparently early recovery of alphabetaT-cell counts about two months after transplant reportedly depended on only several hundred rapidly expanded clones that came from non-depleted graft cells.

The treatment or condition tag for this specimen amounts to: allogeneic hematopoietic cell transplantation with graft depleted of TCRalphabeta T cells and CD19 B cells. The transplant recipients were children given TCRalphabeta/CD19-depleted allogeneic hematopoietic cell grafts. The germline V gene (reference sequence) yields MNHEY for CDR1 and SMNVEV for CDR2. V sheds 1 base and J sheds 4 bases, leaving 8 bases between their ends. The CDR3 runs 13 amino acids, cysteine and phenylalanine included. Only the CDR3 DNA is retained, 39 bases long and in frame from the first base. This TCR was recovered from a male patient aged 2 to 9 who had a stem cell transplant for acute lymphoblastic leukemia, so the T cells may come from the graft donor. The chain couples TRBV27 to TRBJ2-7, and the D gene may be TRBD2, 5 bases matching. The source was PBMCs, mostly from graft donor cells, collected 360 days after TCRalphabeta/CD19-depleted stem cell transplant. The DNA is TGTGCCAGCAGTTTATTATCGGGATACGAGCAGTACTTC. Its translation is CASSLLSGYEQYF.